Listed below are T cell receptor beta chains from one sample, sequenced in a study of T cell changes during pregnancy in multiple sclerosis. TCRdb's table, derived via immunoSEQ multiplex PCR, lists solely in-frame clones and lacks some. The sample includes around 55,000 clones, approximately 93% seen only once; the top ten take under 5%. The specimen comprised CD8+ T cells from peripheral blood mononuclear cells, sampled in the second trimester of pregnancy. The source of these receptors is a female donor with multiple sclerosis, enrolled in a pregnancy study. CDR3s include the opening cysteine and the closing phenylalanine or tryptophan. The order of the fields is CDR3 length, V gene, J gene, D gene, clone size, CDR3 protein, CDR3 DNA. The D gene is left open where the match is weak. The listing skips clone size in some rows; elsewhere it reads once, few, many or a size class.

CDR3 length: 14; V gene: TRBV2; J gene: TRBJ2-7; D gene: .; clone size: .; CDR3 protein: CASKKGEISYEQYF; CDR3 DNA: TGTGCCAGCAAAAAGGGGGAAATATCCTACGAGCAGTACTTC
CDR3 length: 15; V gene: TRBV11-2; J gene: TRBJ1-1; D gene: .; clone size: .; CDR3 protein: CASTPSGKRNTEAFF; CDR3 DNA: TGTGCCAGCACCCCCAGCGGGAAGAGAAACACTGAAGCTTTCTTT
CDR3 length: 11; V gene: TRBV7-9; J gene: TRBJ1-2; D gene: .; clone size: once; CDR3 protein: CASSLREGYTF; CDR3 DNA: TGTGCCAGCAGCTTGAGAGAAGGCTACACCTTC
CDR3 length: 12; V gene: TRBV30; J gene: TRBJ1-1; D gene: .; clone size: .; CDR3 protein: CAWTQGSLEAFF; CDR3 DNA: TGTGCCTGGACGCAGGGGTCGCTTGAAGCTTTCTTT
CDR3 length: 14; V gene: TRBV11-2; J gene: TRBJ2-7; D gene: .; clone size: .; CDR3 protein: CASSLGQSSYEQYF; CDR3 DNA: TGTGCCAGCAGCTTAGGACAGAGCTCCTACGAGCAGTACTTC
CDR3 length: 15; V gene: TRBV7-6; J gene: TRBJ2-2; D gene: TRBD2; clone size: .; CDR3 protein: CASMSGAPGTGELFF; CDR3 DNA: TGTGCCAGTATGAGCGGGGCCCCGGGGACCGGGGAGCTGTTTTTT
CDR3 length: 15; V gene: TRBV4-3; J gene: TRBJ1-5; D gene: .; clone size: .; CDR3 protein: CASSQDGASNQPQHF; CDR3 DNA: TGCGCCAGCAGCCAAGATGGGGCTAGCAATCAGCCCCAGCATTTT
CDR3 length: 15; V gene: TRBV7-3; J gene: TRBJ2-3; D gene: TRBD2; clone size: once; CDR3 protein: CASSFGLAARDTQYF; CDR3 DNA: TGTGCCAGCAGCTTCGGACTAGCGGCACGAGATACGCAGTATTTT
CDR3 length: 15; V gene: TRBV9; J gene: TRBJ2-7; D gene: TRBD1; clone size: .; CDR3 protein: CASSVGTGGIDEQYF; CDR3 DNA: TGTGCCAGCAGCGTGGGGACAGGGGGTATCGACGAGCAGTACTTC
CDR3 length: 14; V gene: TRBV29-1; J gene: TRBJ2-5; D gene: .; clone size: once; CDR3 protein: CSVEHGRGGETQYF; CDR3 DNA: TGCAGCGTTGAACACGGGAGAGGAGGGGAGACCCAGTACTTC
CDR3 length: 11; V gene: TRBV2; J gene: TRBJ2-7; D gene: .; clone size: .; CDR3 protein: CASVKLNEQYF; CDR3 DNA: TGTGCCAGCGTTAAGCTGAACGAGCAGTACTTC
CDR3 length: 15; V gene: TRBV7-9; J gene: TRBJ1-3; D gene: TRBD1; clone size: .; CDR3 protein: CASSLVGQGRNTIYF; CDR3 DNA: TGTGCCAGCAGCTTAGTGGGACAGGGGAGAAACACCATATATTTT
CDR3 length: 16; V gene: TRBV7-9; J gene: TRBJ2-7; D gene: TRBD1; clone size: .; CDR3 protein: CASSLSRTGGLDEQYF; CDR3 DNA: TGTGCCAGCAGCTTAAGTAGGACAGGGGGCCTCGACGAGCAGTACTTC
CDR3 length: 13; V gene: TRBV10-3; J gene: TRBJ2-7; D gene: .; clone size: .; CDR3 protein: CAISVGTSYEQYF; CDR3 DNA: TGTGCCATCAGTGTAGGGACAAGCTACGAGCAGTACTTC
CDR3 length: 14; V gene: TRBV11-1; J gene: TRBJ2-7; D gene: TRBD2; clone size: .; CDR3 protein: CASSSKREGYEQYF; CDR3 DNA: TGTGCCAGCAGCTCTAAGCGGGAGGGCTACGAGCAGTACTTC
CDR3 length: 16; V gene: TRBV4-2; J gene: TRBJ2-7; D gene: .; clone size: .; CDR3 protein: CASSQVGQVLSYEQYF; CDR3 DNA: TGTGCCAGCAGCCAAGTTGGCCAGGTATTATCCTACGAGCAGTACTTC
CDR3 length: 13; V gene: TRBV9; J gene: TRBJ2-2; D gene: .; clone size: few; CDR3 protein: CASSVDGTGELFF; CDR3 DNA: TGTGCCAGCAGCGTAGACGGGACCGGGGAGCTGTTTTTT
CDR3 length: 17; V gene: TRBV9; J gene: TRBJ2-1; D gene: TRBD2; clone size: .; CDR3 protein: CASSPHLGTSGNNEQFF; CDR3 DNA: TGTGCCAGCAGCCCCCACCTAGGGACTAGCGGCAACAATGAGCAGTTCTTC
CDR3 length: 14; V gene: TRBV9; J gene: TRBJ1-1; D gene: TRBD1; clone size: .; CDR3 protein: CASSVTGGYTEAFF; CDR3 DNA: TGTGCCAGCAGCGTGACAGGGGGATACACTGAAGCTTTCTTT
CDR3 length: 13; V gene: TRBV27; J gene: TRBJ1-2; D gene: TRBD1; clone size: .; CDR3 protein: CASGRGREDGYTF; CDR3 DNA: TGTGCCAGCGGTAGGGGGCGCGAGGACGGCTACACCTTC
CDR3 length: 15; V gene: TRBV7-2; J gene: TRBJ2-5; D gene: TRBD1; clone size: once; CDR3 protein: CASSQWDRGGETQYF; CDR3 DNA: TGTGCCAGCAGCCAATGGGACAGGGGAGGGGAGACCCAGTACTTC
CDR3 length: 17; V gene: TRBV27; J gene: TRBJ2-5; D gene: TRBD2; clone size: .; CDR3 protein: CASSSRLAGIGQETQYF; CDR3 DNA: TGTGCCAGCAGTTCTAGACTAGCGGGAATCGGCCAAGAGACCCAGTACTTC
CDR3 length: 14; V gene: TRBV6-7; J gene: TRBJ2-7; D gene: TRBD1; clone size: .; CDR3 protein: CASSARQGHYEQYF; CDR3 DNA: TGTGCCAGCAGCGCCAGACAGGGACATTACGAGCAGTACTTC
CDR3 length: 15; V gene: TRBV4-1; J gene: TRBJ1-1; D gene: .; clone size: .; CDR3 protein: CASSQDRGTNTEAFF; CDR3 DNA: TGCGCCAGCAGCCAAGATCGCGGGACGAACACTGAAGCTTTCTTT
CDR3 length: 14; V gene: TRBV11-2; J gene: TRBJ2-5; D gene: .; clone size: .; CDR3 protein: CASSLLRGGETQYF; CDR3 DNA: TGTGCCAGCAGCTTATTGAGGGGGGGGGAGACCCAGTACTTC
CDR3 length: 15; V gene: TRBV30; J gene: TRBJ2-5; D gene: .; clone size: .; CDR3 protein: CAWNRKEGRQETQYF; CDR3 DNA: TGTGCCTGGAATCGGAAGGAGGGCCGGCAGGAGACCCAGTACTTC
CDR3 length: 14; V gene: TRBV7-9; J gene: TRBJ2-3; D gene: .; clone size: .; CDR3 protein: CASSGQGLTDTQYF; CDR3 DNA: TGTGCCAGCAGCGGGCAAGGACTCACAGATACGCAGTATTTT
CDR3 length: 16; V gene: TRBV18; J gene: TRBJ2-7; D gene: .; clone size: .; CDR3 protein: CASSPPQDGSSYEQYF; CDR3 DNA: TGTGCCAGCTCCCCCCCCCAGGACGGGAGCTCCTACGAGCAGTACTTC
CDR3 length: 13; V gene: TRBV28; J gene: TRBJ1-3; D gene: .; clone size: .; CDR3 protein: CASSLSGVNTIYF; CDR3 DNA: TGTGCCAGCAGTTTATCAGGGGTGAACACCATATATTTT
CDR3 length: 14; V gene: TRBV4-2; J gene: TRBJ2-7; D gene: TRBD2; clone size: .; CDR3 protein: CASKVTSGVYEQYF; CDR3 DNA: TGTGCCAGCAAGGTGACTAGCGGGGTCTACGAGCAGTACTTC
CDR3 length: 14; V gene: TRBV14; J gene: TRBJ1-1; D gene: .; clone size: .; CDR3 protein: CASSQAGGNTEAFF; CDR3 DNA: TGTGCCAGCAGCCAAGCCGGGGGGAACACTGAAGCTTTCTTT
CDR3 length: 16; V gene: TRBV5-1; J gene: TRBJ2-3; D gene: TRBD1; clone size: .; CDR3 protein: CASRITRTGGTDTQYF; CDR3 DNA: TGCGCCAGCAGAATAACCAGGACAGGGGGCACAGATACGCAGTATTTT
CDR3 length: 17; V gene: TRBV19; J gene: TRBJ1-1; D gene: .; clone size: .; CDR3 protein: CTSSAGTLHKVNTEAFF; CDR3 DNA: TGTACCAGTAGTGCCGGGACACTTCACAAGGTGAACACTGAAGCTTTCTTT
CDR3 length: 11; V gene: TRBV20-1; J gene: TRBJ2-1; D gene: .; clone size: .; CDR3 protein: CSAPAYNEQFF; CDR3 DNA: TGCAGTGCCCCCGCCTACAATGAGCAGTTCTTC
CDR3 length: 12; V gene: TRBV5-4; J gene: TRBJ1-1; D gene: .; clone size: .; CDR3 protein: CASSFGRDKAFF; CDR3 DNA: TGTGCCAGCAGCTTTGGGAGGGATAAAGCTTTCTTT
CDR3 length: 13; V gene: TRBV27; J gene: TRBJ2-7; D gene: TRBD2; clone size: .; CDR3 protein: CASSRGLGGEQYF; CDR3 DNA: TGTGCCAGCAGTCGGGGACTAGGTGGCGAGCAGTACTTC
CDR3 length: 12; V gene: TRBV9; J gene: TRBJ2-2; D gene: .; clone size: once; CDR3 protein: CASSDSGGELFF; CDR3 DNA: TGTGCCAGCAGCGACTCCGGCGGGGAGCTGTTTTTT
CDR3 length: 15; V gene: TRBV9; J gene: TRBJ2-7; D gene: TRBD1; clone size: .; CDR3 protein: CASSVGTGTLREQYF; CDR3 DNA: TGTGCCAGCAGCGTGGGGACAGGGACCTTGCGGGAGCAGTACTTC
CDR3 length: 15; V gene: TRBV7-8; J gene: TRBJ1-1; D gene: .; clone size: .; CDR3 protein: CASSLNPELNTEAFF; CDR3 DNA: TGTGCCAGCAGCTTAAATCCAGAATTGAACACTGAAGCTTTCTTT
CDR3 length: 16; V gene: TRBV7-8; J gene: TRBJ2-5; D gene: TRBD2; clone size: .; CDR3 protein: CASSLGGLAGGETQYF; CDR3 DNA: TGTGCCAGCAGCTTAGGGGGACTAGCGGGAGGAGAGACCCAGTACTTC
CDR3 length: 16; V gene: TRBV4-1; J gene: TRBJ2-2; D gene: TRBD2; clone size: .; CDR3 protein: CASSHPRGGEPGELFF; CDR3 DNA: TGCGCCAGCAGCCACCCACGGGGGGGAGAGCCCGGGGAGCTGTTTTTT
CDR3 length: 17; V gene: TRBV9; J gene: TRBJ2-3; D gene: TRBD2; clone size: .; CDR3 protein: CASSVGVAGAYTDTQYF; CDR3 DNA: TGTGCCAGCAGCGTAGGGGTAGCGGGGGCTTACACAGATACGCAGTATTTT
CDR3 length: 15; V gene: TRBV9; J gene: TRBJ2-7; D gene: TRBD2; clone size: .; CDR3 protein: CASSVATSGFYEQYF; CDR3 DNA: TGTGCCAGCAGCGTAGCAACTAGCGGTTTCTACGAGCAGTACTTC